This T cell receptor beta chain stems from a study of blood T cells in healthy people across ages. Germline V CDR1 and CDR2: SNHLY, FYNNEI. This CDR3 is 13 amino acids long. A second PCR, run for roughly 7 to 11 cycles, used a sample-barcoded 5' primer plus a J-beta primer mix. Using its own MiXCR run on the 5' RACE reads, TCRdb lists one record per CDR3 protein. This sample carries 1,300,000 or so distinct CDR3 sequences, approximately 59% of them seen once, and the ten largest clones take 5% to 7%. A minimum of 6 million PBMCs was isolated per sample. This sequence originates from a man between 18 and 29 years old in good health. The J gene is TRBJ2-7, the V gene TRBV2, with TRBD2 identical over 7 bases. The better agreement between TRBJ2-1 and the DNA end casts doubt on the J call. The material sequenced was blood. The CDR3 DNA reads TGTGCCAGCAGGAGAAGCGGGGTGGATGAGCAGTTCTTC. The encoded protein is CASRRSGVDEQFF.